The rows below give T cell receptor beta chains drawn from one sample of a study of cytomegalovirus exposure and HLA in healthy donors. The assay was immunoSEQ multiplex PCR, and TCRdb's table has in-frame clones only and misses some. The sample contains 60,000 or so clones, more than 70% of which appear only once. Material: PBMCs. These receptors were taken from a man younger than 45 in good health and CMV-seropositive. Each CDR3 is given with its conserved first and last residue. Each record gives: CDR3 protein, CDR3 DNA, clone size, D gene, J gene, V gene. D genes are given only for firm matches. For some rows the clone size is stated as once, few or many, or as a class when expanded; others skip it.

CDR3aa: CASSVRGLTDTQYF
CDR3nt: TGTGCCAGCAGCGTAAGAGGCCTCACAGATACGCAGTATTTT
abundance: NA
d_gene: NA
j_gene: TRBJ2-3
v_gene: TRBV9

CDR3aa: CASSVEGVTEAFF
CDR3nt: TGTGCCAGCAGCGTGGAAGGAGTAACTGAAGCTTTCTTT
abundance: few
d_gene: NA
j_gene: TRBJ1-1
v_gene: TRBV5-6

CDR3aa: CASSLLSGSVPF
CDR3nt: TGTGCCAGCAGTTTATTGTCAGGGTCAGTCCCCTTC
abundance: NA
d_gene: NA
j_gene: TRBJ1-2
v_gene: TRBV28

CDR3aa: CAIRLTLGGPYEQYF
CDR3nt: TGTGCCATCAGACTGACTTTAGGGGGACCCTACGAGCAGTACTTC
abundance: NA
d_gene: NA
j_gene: TRBJ2-7
v_gene: TRBV10-3

CDR3aa: CAWSSTGTSNQPQHF
CDR3nt: TGTGCCTGGAGTTCCACAGGGACCTCCAATCAGCCCCAGCATTTT
abundance: NA
d_gene: NA
j_gene: TRBJ1-5
v_gene: TRBV30

CDR3aa: CASSLGAGSGQPQHF
CDR3nt: TGTGCCAGCAGCTTAGGGGCAGGGTCCGGTCAGCCCCAGCATTTT
abundance: once
d_gene: NA
j_gene: TRBJ1-5
v_gene: TRBV7-9

CDR3aa: CASSQVANQPQHF
CDR3nt: TGTGCCAGCAGCCAAGTGGCCAATCAGCCCCAGCATTTT
abundance: NA
d_gene: NA
j_gene: TRBJ1-5
v_gene: TRBV14

CDR3aa: CASRQGEGTGELFF
CDR3nt: TGTGCCAGCCGACAGGGTGAGGGCACCGGGGAGCTGTTTTTT
abundance: NA
d_gene: TRBD1
j_gene: TRBJ2-2
v_gene: TRBV7-9

CDR3aa: CASSISTGGRRNTEAFF
CDR3nt: TGTGCCAGTAGTATCTCAACAGGGGGCAGGCGGAACACTGAAGCTTTCTTT
abundance: once
d_gene: TRBD1
j_gene: TRBJ1-1
v_gene: TRBV19

CDR3aa: CAWAGAEGGTQYF
CDR3nt: TGTGCCTGGGCGGGGGCTGAAGGGGGGACCCAGTACTTC
abundance: NA
d_gene: NA
j_gene: TRBJ2-5
v_gene: TRBV30

CDR3aa: CASSLGTSGRPGPYEQYF
CDR3nt: TGTGCCAGCAGCTTAGGGACTAGCGGGAGGCCGGGGCCTTACGAGCAGTACTTC
abundance: NA
d_gene: TRBD2
j_gene: TRBJ2-7
v_gene: TRBV7-6

CDR3aa: CATGGEDTEAFF
CDR3nt: TGTGCCACGGGAGGGGAGGACACTGAAGCTTTCTTT
abundance: NA
d_gene: NA
j_gene: TRBJ1-1
v_gene: TRBV28

CDR3aa: CASSTGVGATDTQYF
CDR3nt: TGTGCCAGCAGCACGGGGGTCGGGGCCACAGATACGCAGTATTTT
abundance: NA
d_gene: NA
j_gene: TRBJ2-3
v_gene: TRBV21-1

CDR3aa: CASSEMFEAFF
CDR3nt: TGTGCCAGCAGTGAAATGTTTGAGGCTTTCTTT
abundance: NA
d_gene: NA
j_gene: TRBJ1-1
v_gene: TRBV2

CDR3aa: CASSRELAGQETQYF
CDR3nt: TGTGCTAGCAGTCGCGAACTAGCGGGCCAAGAGACCCAGTACTTC
abundance: NA
d_gene: TRBD2
j_gene: TRBJ2-5
v_gene: TRBV7-7

CDR3aa: CASSKWRDRAGYTF
CDR3nt: TGTGCCAGCAGCAAATGGAGGGACAGGGCTGGCTACACCTTC
abundance: NA
d_gene: TRBD1
j_gene: TRBJ1-2
v_gene: TRBV11-2

CDR3aa: CASSQEGLADTGTQYF
CDR3nt: TGCGCCAGCAGCCAAGAGGGACTAGCGGACACAGGTACGCAGTATTTT
abundance: NA
d_gene: TRBD2
j_gene: TRBJ2-3
v_gene: TRBV4-3